This TCR beta chain was identified in a study of cytomegalovirus exposure and HLA in healthy donors. The germline V gene encodes CDR1 SGDLS and CDR2 YYNGEE. The trim removed 3 bases at V and 1 base at J, leaving 11 bases unmatched. The CDR3 totals 17 residues. The PCR used 60 Vbeta and 13 Jbeta primers. Only in-frame clones appear in the TCRdb table, and some are missing; sequencing was by immunoSEQ multiplex PCR. The repertoire holds some 180,000 clones, with around 78% as singletons. Specimen: PBMCs. This chain uses TRBV9 with TRBJ1-1; 8 positions agree with TRBD1. The clonotype originates from a man under 40 in good health and CMV-seronegative. The CDR3 DNA reads as TGTGCCAGCAGCGCAAACTTACGGACAGGGCCGAACACTGAAGCTTTCTTT. Encoded protein: CASSANLRTGPNTEAFF.